Included here is one T cell receptor (beta chain) sequence, with context. Its antigen remains unknown. The data were taken from a study of cytomegalovirus exposure and HLA in healthy donors. Turning to the study itself: In terms of ancestry, the Caucasian-associated cluster contained roughly 81% of the roughly 400 genotyped donors. Points from the study as a whole: In an earlier analysis, in 587 donors, most V segments appeared productive either ~90% or ~30% of the time. There were some V segments, including TRBV6-2 and TRBV6-3, excluded as indistinguishable. One variant, a missense change in DCLRE1C, was linked in a later analysis to TCR beta V- and J-gene trimming.

The PCR contained 60 Vbeta and 13 Jbeta primers. Assay used: immunoSEQ multiplex PCR; TCRdb lists only in-frame clones, some missing. In the table there are 150,000 to 200,000 clones, roughly four fifths of which are singletons. The trim removed 6 bases at V and 2 bases at J, leaving 4 bases unmatched. The CDR3 spans 14 residues. The germline CDR1 and CDR2 sequences are ENHRY and SYGVKD. The sequence derives from a middle-aged man in good health and CMV-seropositive. The chain couples TRBV10-3 to TRBJ1-5, with 7 bases aligning to TRBD1. Sequenced: PBMCs. The CDR3 reads CAISPGTGNQPQHF. The CDR3 DNA reads TGTGCCATCAGCCCCGGGACAGGCAATCAGCCCCAGCATTTT.